This TCR beta chain stems from a study of T cell responses to AZD1222 COVID-19 vaccine. Findings and caveats of the study: The donors showed a predominance of white British ancestry and of females, with possible underestimation of clonal diversity. Among spike-specific TCRs, nearly half reportedly target unmutated variant regions.

The CDR3 runs 15 residues. From germline, CDR1 is MNHEY and CDR2 SVGAGI. The V gene lost 7 bases and the J gene lost 2 bases, with 17 bases spanning the gap. In regard to this clone: Its target is not known.

Data came from immunoSEQ multiplex PCR; TCRdb stores just in-frame clones and leaves some out. The sample contains roughly 140,000 clones, 94% of which appear only once. The chain couples TRBV6-5 to TRBJ1-1; unclear D gene. The TCR originated in an adult in good health. Material: peripheral blood, obtained on day 0 of AZD1222 vaccination. CDR3 bases: TGTGCCAGCACCCTGATTCGGGTTGTAAACACTGAAGCTTTCTTT. Its translation is CASTLIRVVNTEAFF.